The 7 T cell receptor beta chains presented below share a single source sample, sequenced in a study of blood T cell repertoires in COVID-19. Data came from immunoSEQ multiplex PCR; TCRdb stores just in-frame clones and leaves some out. The data show some 200,000 clones, approximately 86% seen once. The sequenced sample was PBMCs or T cells enriched from blood (not recorded which). Receptors originate from a man younger than 35 with acute COVID-19.

The chain carries TRBV5-8 and TRBJ1-2; TRBD1 aligns across 7 bases. This CDR3 is built from 14 residues. CDR1 is SGHTS, CDR2 YDEGEE, per germline. With V trimmed by 4 bases and J by 4 bases, 7 bases remained unmatched. The CDR3 coding sequence is TGTGCCAGCAGCCCCGTGGGGGACAGCTATGGCTACACCTTC. Translation: CASSPVGDSYGYTF.

The V gene is TRBV5-5, the J gene TRBJ1-5; possibly TRBD1 for D (6 bases). The CDR3 runs 13 residues. Trimming left V 4 bases short and J 3 bases short, with 8 bases between. Germline assignment: CDR1 SGHKS and CDR2 YYEKEE (reference sequence). The CDR3 region has the DNA TGTGCCAGCAGCCGGACAGTCAATCAGCCCCAGCATTTT. It codes for CASSRTVNQPQHF.

This clone was observed once. Here the CDR3 DNA reads TGTGCCAGTAAGGCCACAGGGGAGGGCAATCAGCCCCAGCATTTT. It yields the protein CASKATGEGNQPQHF. The chain uses TRBV19 and TRBJ1-5; 7 positions match TRBD1. V shed 7 bases and J 2 bases; nucleotides not matched to a gene: 8. Germline CDR1 LNHDA, CDR2 SQIVND (reference sequence). The CDR3 is made up of 15 amino acids.

The chain links TRBV6-1 to TRBJ2-7; possible D gene TRBD2, 7 bases. This CDR3 contains 15 residues. Trimming cost V 3 bases and J 3 bases, with 15 bases left between them. Germline CDR1 MNHNS, CDR2 SASEGT. CDR3 residues: CASSDSGGGGYEQYF. In DNA, the CDR3 is TGTGCCAGCAGTGACTCGGGGGGCGGGGGCTACGAGCAGTACTTC.

The chain couples TRBV7-6 to TRBJ1-2; perhaps TRBD1 as D (5 bases). V lost 5 bases, J lost 1 base, and 20 bases lay in between. Germline V gene data show CDR1 as SGHVS and CDR2 as FNYEAQ. The CDR3 spans 17 residues. CDR3 amino acids: CASSIAGHPNHNYGYTF. Written as DNA, the CDR3 is TGTGCCAGCAGCATCGCCGGACACCCCAATCATAACTATGGCTACACCTTC.

This clone was observed a single time. The chain has TRBV27 and TRBJ2-7; 7 nucleotides align to TRBD1. Germline CDR1 is MNHEY and CDR2 is SMNVEV (reference sequence). The CDR3 has 15 amino acids. Germline trimming cut 5 bases from V and 0 bases from J; bases unmatched to any gene: 7. This CDR3 reads CASSQTGAPSYEQYF. In DNA, the CDR3 is TGTGCCAGCAGTCAAACAGGGGCCCCCTCCTACGAGCAGTACTTC.

This rearrangement joins TRBV4-2 to TRBJ1-4; D uncertain. The germline V and J ends were trimmed by 5 bases and 0 bases, with 19 bases remaining between them. CDR3 length equals 18 residues. Germline lookup yields CDR1 LGHNA and CDR2 YNFKEQ. CDR3 protein: CASSNRGGPSSTNEKLFF. The CDR3 nucleotides read TGTGCCAGCAGCAACCGGGGAGGGCCCTCCTCAACTAATGAAAAACTGTTTTTT.